The T cell receptor beta chain under discussion was sequenced for a study of tumor-infiltrating lymphocytes in primary liver carcinoma. Turning to the study itself: Both sexes were represented among patients, who were 30 to 69 years old. Study-wide points: Without sorting, CD4+ versus CD8+ T cell repertoires were not compared. When set against blood, tumors had a significantly higher top-250-clone fraction (p = 0.039).

CDR1 and CDR2 from the germline V gene are SEHNR and FQNEAQ (reference sequence). This CDR3 has 9 amino acids. With roughly 500 ng total RNA as template and a constant-region primer, TCR beta cDNA was made. A slightly modified ARM-PCR protocol with three nested multiplex PCR rounds produced these TCR beta libraries. Rounds one and two of PCR, each of around 9 cycles, were primed with TRBV1-TRBV30 forward primers and a C-beta reverse primer. TCRdb re-called the multiplex PCR reads through MiXCR, storing one row per CDR3 protein. The data show 300,000 to 400,000 distinct CDR3 sequences, with over 55% seen just once and around 9.5% held by the top ten. This clonotype was counted only a few times. Antigen specificity is unknown. The junction departs from the called germline gene at one end, perhaps through a read error. Germline DNA was also extracted, and blood RNA was taken from unsorted whole blood.

This receptor was taken from a man in his forties with primary liver carcinoma and hepatitis B virus infection. The chain recombines TRBV7-9 with TRBJ1-1; D remains ambiguous. Sequenced: peripheral blood. CDR3 residues: CASSEGIPF. For the CDR3, the DNA is TGTGCCAGCAGCGAGGGAATCCCATTT.